These 10 T cell receptor beta chains were sequenced from one sample in a study of control samples from healthy donors and cancer patients. The repertoire was sequenced with immunoSEQ multiplex PCR; TCRdb's copy has only in-frame clones and lacks some. The data show about 170,000 clones, 90% to 95% seen once. Sequences were obtained from blood. These receptors all come from a woman in her sixties or seventies in good health.

J is TRBJ2-1 and V is TRBV5-8; maybe TRBD2 (6 bases). Germline-derived CDR1 and CDR2 are SGHTS and YDEGEE. CDR3 length equals 15 residues. Trimming cost V 4 bases and J 6 bases, with 17 bases left between them. CDR3 sequence: CASSMGLESTNEQFF. The CDR3 nucleotides read TGTGCCAGCAGCATGGGACTCGAATCGACCAATGAGCAGTTCTTC.

This chain joins TRBV9 and TRBJ1-1; maybe TRBD1 (6 bases). Germline values: CDR1 SGDLS, CDR2 YYNGEE. The CDR3 has 13 amino acids. V lost 4 bases, J lost 8 bases, and 15 bases lay in between. CDR3 DNA: TGTGCCAGCAGCTATAACGACAGGACCGAAGCTTTCTTT. Residues: CASSYNDRTEAFF.

V is TRBV15 and J is TRBJ2-5; 11 bases are a match to TRBD2. This CDR3 has 15 amino acids. Germline V gene lookup returns CDR1 LNHNV and CDR2 YYDKDF (reference sequence). The V segment lost 2 bases and the J segment 3 bases; nucleotides outside the gene matches: 2. DNA of the CDR3: TGTGCCACCAGCAGATTTAGCGGGGGGGAAGAGACCCAGTACTTC. This gives the protein CATSRFSGGEETQYF.

The rearrangement joins TRBV7-7 to TRBJ1-5; TRBD1 matches at 9 bases. After removal of 6 bases from V and 3 bases from J, the junction contained 9 bases not matched to a gene. The CDR3 sequence is 16 residues long. Germline V gives CDR1 SSHAT, CDR2 FNYEAQ (reference sequence). The CDR3 here is CASRFPWTGDNQPQHF. CDR3 bases: TGTGCCAGCAGGTTTCCATGGACAGGGGACAATCAGCCCCAGCATTTT.

The CDR3 region is CASSPPGAHTEAFF. The CDR3 nucleotides read TGCGCCAGCAGCCCGCCCGGGGCACACACTGAAGCTTTCTTT. The rearrangement joins TRBV5-1 to TRBJ1-1; D is perhaps TRBD1 (5 bases). The V end lost 4 bases, the J end lost 3 bases, and 13 bases lay between the germline ends. The CDR3 runs to 14 residues. Germline CDR1 SGHRS, CDR2 YFSETQ.

V usage is TRBV6-2 or TRBV6-3 and J usage is TRBJ2-1, with 9 bases identical to TRBD2. With 2 bases clipped from V and 5 bases from J, the junction kept 4 bases outside the gene matches. The CDR3 is 15 amino acids. From germline, CDR1 is MNHEY and CDR2 SVGEGT. The CDR3 sequence: CASSYGVAGDNEQFF. For the CDR3, the DNA is TGTGCCAGCAGTTACGGGGTAGCGGGAGACAATGAGCAGTTCTTC.

This chain links TRBV5-4 with TRBJ2-1; 7 nucleotides line up with TRBD1. Germline V gene sequence: CDR1 SGHNT, CDR2 YYREEE (reference sequence). The junction had 10 bases not matched to a gene; V was cut back by 4 bases and J by 6 bases. The CDR3 has 15 residues. This chain's CDR3 is CASSLPPPGGNEQFF. The CDR3 DNA is TGTGCCAGCAGCCTCCCTCCGCCAGGGGGCAATGAGCAGTTCTTC.

This clone appeared a few times. The rearrangement links TRBV19 to TRBJ1-1; tentatively, D is TRBD1 (6 bases). The CDR3 covers 14 residues. Germline CDR1 LNHDA, CDR2 SQIVND (reference sequence). The V and J ends lost 5 bases and 1 base respectively, with 11 bases between them. CDR3 sequence (DNA): TGTGCCAGTAGTCCGTGGACAGAGAACACTGAAGCTTTCTTT. This translates into CASSPWTENTEAFF.

The chain links TRBV12-3 or TRBV12-4 to TRBJ2-3; D remains ambiguous. The CDR3 spans 13 residues. V was cut by 6 bases and J by 7 bases, with 14 bases left in between. The CDR3 loop reads CASSLTLLNTQYF. CDR3 nucleotide sequence: TGTGCCAGCAGCCTGACGTTACTAAATACGCAGTATTTT.

The chain carries TRBV28 and TRBJ1-2; D is ambiguous. Germline CDR1 is MDHEN and CDR2 is SYDVKM. The CDR3 is 13 residues long. V dropped 6 bases and J dropped 8 bases, with 16 bases sitting between them. The DNA for the CDR3 is TGTGCCAGCAGCCTACTGGGTCAAGCGGGCTACACCTTC. Its protein product is CASSLLGQAGYTF.